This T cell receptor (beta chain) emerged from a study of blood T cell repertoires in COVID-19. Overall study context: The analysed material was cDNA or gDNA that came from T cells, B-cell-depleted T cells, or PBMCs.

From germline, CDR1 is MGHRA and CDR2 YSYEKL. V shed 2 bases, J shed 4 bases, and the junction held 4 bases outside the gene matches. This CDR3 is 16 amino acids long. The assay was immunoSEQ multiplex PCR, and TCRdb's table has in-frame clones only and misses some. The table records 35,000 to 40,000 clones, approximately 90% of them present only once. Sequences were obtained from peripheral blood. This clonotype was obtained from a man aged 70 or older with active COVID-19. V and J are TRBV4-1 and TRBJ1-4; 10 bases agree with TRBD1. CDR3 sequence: CASSQRQGAHNEKLFF. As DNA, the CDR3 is TGCGCCAGCAGCCAACGACAGGGGGCGCATAATGAAAAACTGTTTTTT.